Only a few counts were recorded for the clone carrying this T cell receptor (beta chain). This entry belongs to a study of human T cells and chemical hapten exposure. Turning to the study itself: An approximately 2 cm by approximately 2 cm inner upper arm patch received 2% DPC for sensitization.

The CDR3 is 19 amino acids. V lost 3 bases to trimming and J lost 0 bases; unmatched junction nucleotides: 12. Germline V gene sequence: CDR1 MNHEY, CDR2 SMNVEV (reference sequence). A single record per CDR3 protein comes from TCRdb applying MiXCR to the RACE reads. Of about 89,000 distinct CDR3 sequences listed, 9.5% to 14% are singletons. Time point defined: pre-sensitization, week 0. Treatment noted: therapeutic diphenylcyclopropenone sensitization with weekly scalp DPC. The sequences come from whole blood, collected in connection with sensitization to the hapten diphenylcyclopropenone (DPC). The gene calls are TRBV27 and TRBJ2-2, with 8 bases identical to TRBD2. The source is a woman aged 55-69 years with alopecia areata. Some clones in this sample may be carry-over from other donors' samples. The CDR3 bases are TGTGCCAGCAGTTTTTCTAGCGGGCACCCTGACGCGAACACCGGGGAGCTGTTTTTT. Protein product: CASSFSSGHPDANTGELFF.